One sample yielded the 8 T cell receptor beta chains listed below, sequenced in a study of T cell repertoires in cytomegalovirus infection. These TCRs are of unknown antigen specificity. TCRdb ran MiXCR on the reads and lists one entry per CDR3 protein. The data contain some 900,000 distinct CDR3 sequences, over 25% of them singletons. The material was cultured CD8+ T cells from PBMCs, obtained from culture after CMV antigen stimulation. The receptors derive from a human donor in good health (CMV status not recorded). Some clones in this sample may be carry-over from other donors' samples.

This clonotype was found a few times. The chain couples TRBV15 to TRBJ2-1; perhaps TRBD1 as D (6 bases). V lost 7 bases to trimming and J lost 3 bases, with 10 bases between them. Germline V gene sequence: CDR1 LNHNV, CDR2 YYDKDF (reference sequence). The CDR3 extends over 13 amino acids. The DNA for the CDR3 is TGTGCCACCACTTCGGACAGCTACAATGAGCAGTTCTTC. Its protein product is CATTSDSYNEQFF.

The rearrangement links TRBV7-6 to TRBJ2-2, with no clear D. CDR3 length: 15 residues. Looked up from germline, CDR1 is SGHVS and CDR2 is FNYEAQ. Trimming stripped 1 base from V and 3 bases from J, with 9 bases between. The CDR3 loop is CASSLVVGYTGELFF. The CDR3 DNA reads TGTGCCAGCAGCTTAGTAGTGGGGTACACCGGGGAGCTGTTTTTT.

This clonotype appeared a few times. This sequence joins TRBV7-2 and TRBJ2-7; TRBD2 aligns across 8 bases. V lost 5 bases and J lost 5; bases outside the gene matches: 14. This CDR3 region has 16 residues. CDR1 SGHTA and CDR2 FQGNSA come from the germline V gene. In nucleotides, the CDR3 is TGTGCCAGCAGCAGGGGGACTAGTAGTGGGAAGGACGAGCAGTACTTC. Residues: CASSRGTSSGKDEQYF.

This clonotype was seen only a few times. A junction boundary mismatches the germline segment, possibly from a read error. The chain uses TRBV12-3 or TRBV12-4 and TRBJ1-2; D call uncertain. This CDR3 region has 11 residues. The CDR3: CASSHSDGCTF. In DNA, the CDR3 is TGTGCCAGCAGCCACTCGGATGGCTGCACCTTC.

The CDR3 DNA follows: TGCAGTGCTAGAGACGGGCTTTCTCGGGCGTCCTACGAGCAGTACGTC. Translated: CSARDGLSRASYEQYV. This chain connects TRBV20-1 to TRBJ2-7, with unresolved D. This CDR3 is 16 amino acids long. Germline CDR1 DFQATT, CDR2 SNEGSKA (reference sequence). V was trimmed by 0 bases and J by 1 base, leaving 16 bases between them.

The chain employs TRBV20-1 and TRBJ1-1, with a weak D call TRBD1 (5 bases). The length of the CDR3 is 13 residues. V was clipped by 3 bases and J by 3 bases, with 11 bases between them. In germline, CDR1 is DFQATT, CDR2 SNEGSKA (reference sequence). CDR3 DNA sequence: TGCAGTGCTAGTCGGGGGGGTCACACTGAAGCTTTCTTT. This gives the protein CSASRGGHTEAFF.

This clonotype was detected a few times. This chain links TRBV7-6 with TRBJ1-3, with D possibly TRBD1 on 5 matching bases. V was trimmed by 5 bases and J by 0 bases, leaving 14 bases between them. Germline loops: CDR1 SGHVS, CDR2 FNYEAQ. The CDR3 covers 16 residues. The CDR3 DNA is TGTGCCAGCAGCGGAGCGGGGCTTACCTCTGGAAACACCATATATTTT. Its protein is CASSGAGLTSGNTIYF.

This clonotype has more than one count but fewer than ten. The chain employs TRBV7-3 and TRBJ2-3; 9 bases line up with TRBD2. The germline V gene encodes CDR1 SGHTA and CDR2 FQGTGA. CDR3 length: 17 amino acids. V lost 5 bases and J lost 5; bases outside the gene matches: 14. CDR3 sequence (DNA): TGTGCCAGCAGCAAGGGGGGCGGGGGGGGCAGGATAGATACGCAGTATTTT. Amino acids: CASSKGGGGGRIDTQYF.